This is a list of T cell receptor beta chains from one sample in a study of T cells and copy number aberrations in small-cell lung cancer. This table comes from immunoSEQ multiplex PCR, and its TCRdb copy is limited to in-frame clones, with some not included. The table shows roughly 6,000 clones, with 70% to 80% occurring only once. Sequencing was performed on tumor tissue. The receptors come from a man aged 45 to 65 with small cell lung cancer. Each CDR3 is given with its conserved first and last residue. The D gene is left open where the match is weak. A row's size may be missing; if present it is once, few, many or a size class.

v_call	d_call	clone_size	j_call	cdr3_nt	cdr3_aa
TRBV5-1	TRBD2	once	TRBJ2-5	TGCGCCAGCAGCTTGACGGGAGGGATCCAAGAGACCCAGTACTTC	CASSLTGGIQETQYF
TRBV18	.	once	TRBJ2-1	TGTGCCAGCTCACCACTCCAAGCAGTGGGCAATGAGCAGTTCTTC	CASSPLQAVGNEQFF
TRBV27	TRBD1	few	TRBJ2-3	TGTGCCAGCAGTTTTAGGAGACAGGGGCTAGATACGCAGTATTTT	CASSFRRQGLDTQYF
TRBV5-1	TRBD2	.	TRBJ2-3	TGCGCCAGCAGCTTGGCCTTAGGACTAGCGGCAGATACGCAGTATTTT	CASSLALGLAADTQYF
TRBV18	.	.	TRBJ2-7	TGTGCCAGCTCACCAATGGACGCAACCTACGAGCAGTACTTC	CASSPMDATYEQYF
TRBV10-1	TRBD1	medium-sized	TRBJ2-2	TGCGCCAGCAGTGAGAGTCCGGGACAGGGGCTCGGGGAGCTGTTTTTT	CASSESPGQGLGELFF
TRBV5-1	TRBD1	.	TRBJ1-4	TGCGCCAGCAGTCCCGACAGGGGGGCTTCAAATGAAAAACTGTTTTTT	CASSPDRGASNEKLFF
TRBV5-1	.	.	TRBJ2-5	TGCGCCAGCAGCTTGGGAGGTGGGAGAGGAGAGACCCAGTACTTC	CASSLGGGRGETQYF
TRBV19	TRBD1	.	TRBJ1-5	TGTGCCAGTAGTAGGACAGGGGACAGCAATCAGCCCCAGCATTTT	CASSRTGDSNQPQHF
TRBV29-1	.	.	TRBJ1-4	TGCAGCTCTCGGGGGGGCGGGTTAAATGAAAAACTGTTTTTT	CSSRGGGLNEKLFF
TRBV7-9	.	.	TRBJ2-7	TGTGCCAGCAGCTTAGAGATAGACTCCTACGAGCAGTACTTC	CASSLEIDSYEQYF
TRBV4-1	.	.	TRBJ1-1	TGCGCCAGCAGCCAAGATCCCCAGGGCGACACTGAAGCTTTCTTT	CASSQDPQGDTEAFF
TRBV18	TRBD1	.	TRBJ1-1	TGTGCCAGCTCACCGGATCTTACAGGGGAATCAGCTTTCTTT	CASSPDLTGESAFF
TRBV16	.	.	TRBJ1-2	TGTGCCAGCAGCCAAACTCAATATGGCTACACCTTC	CASSQTQYGYTF
TRBV15	.	.	TRBJ2-5	TGTGCCACCAGCAGACAAGAGACCCAGTACTTC	CATSRQETQYF
TRBV4-2	.	.	TRBJ1-5	TGTGCCAGCAGCCAAGAGGGCGGGGGGCGCGTGAGTCAGCCCCAGCATTTT	CASSQEGGGRVSQPQHF
TRBV5-1	TRBD2	.	TRBJ2-7	TGCGCCAGTGGGTTATCGGGACTAGCGGGAGACGAGCAGTACTTC	CASGLSGLAGDEQYF
TRBV11-1	TRBD2	.	TRBJ2-3	TGTGCCAGCAGCCAATGGGGGACTAGCGGGAGTCTAACAGATACGCAGTATTTT	CASSQWGTSGSLTDTQYF
TRBV14	TRBD2	.	TRBJ2-7	TGTGCCAGCAGCCAACTCAGGACTAGCTCTACCTACGAGCAGTACTTC	CASSQLRTSSTYEQYF
TRBV28	.	.	TRBJ2-7	TGTGCCAGCAGTTTTGTCCCCCTCGAGCAGTACTTC	CASSFVPLEQYF
TRBV12-5	.	.	TRBJ2-7	TGTGCTAGTGGTTTGGTATCAGCTTCATACGAGCAGTACTTC	CASGLVSASYEQYF
TRBV25-1	TRBD1	.	TRBJ2-3	TGTGCCAGCAGTACACCAGGGGGTAATACGCAGTATTTT	CASSTPGGNTQYF
TRBV9	.	.	TRBJ2-5	TGTGCCAGCAGCCTAGCAATCGCGGAGACCCAGTACTTC	CASSLAIAETQYF
TRBV11-3	.	.	TRBJ2-2	TGTGCCAGCAGCTACGGAGGGCCGGAGCTGTTTTTT	CASSYGGPELFF
TRBV10-3	.	.	TRBJ2-1	TGTGCCATCAGTGAGCAGACCGGCAATGAGCAGTTCTTC	CAISEQTGNEQFF
TRBV5-1	.	few	TRBJ1-2	TGCGCCAGCAGCTTAGTCTCGCAGTACTATGGCTACACCTTC	CASSLVSQYYGYTF
TRBV18	.	.	TRBJ2-7	TGTGCCAGCTCACTTATAGGCCACGAGCAGTACTTC	CASSLIGHEQYF
TRBV7-9	.	.	TRBJ1-1	TGTGCCAGCGAAGTTGACGGGGACACTGAAGCTTTCTTT	CASEVDGDTEAFF
TRBV30	.	.	TRBJ2-7	TGTGCCTGGACCGGGAATAGCGAGCAGTACTTC	CAWTGNSEQYF
TRBV10-3	.	.	TRBJ1-5	TGTGCCATCAGTGCTTCGTTGGGGGTGGATCAGCCCCAGCATTTT	CAISASLGVDQPQHF
TRBV7-7	TRBD1	.	TRBJ2-5	TGTGCTAGCAGCCCGACAGGGGTTGAGACCCAGTACTTC	CASSPTGVETQYF
TRBV5-1	.	large	TRBJ2-7	TGCGCCAGCAGCTTGGCCGGGAACTCCTACGAGCAGTACTTC	CASSLAGNSYEQYF
TRBV5-1	TRBD2	few	TRBJ2-3	TGCGCCAGCAGGATCGGACTAGCGGGATATATTGCAGATACGCAGTATTTT	CASRIGLAGYIADTQYF
TRBV7-8	.	.	TRBJ1-1	TGTGCCAGCAGCTTAGTTGGGGTCAACACTGAAGCTTTCTTT	CASSLVGVNTEAFF
TRBV28	TRBD2	.	TRBJ2-1	TGTGCCAGCAGTTCCCCGGGGACTAGCGGGTCCAATGAGCAGTTCTTC	CASSSPGTSGSNEQFF